This TCR beta chain appears in the sequencing data of a study of beta chain features in type 1 diabetes. The junction had 4 bases not matched to a gene; V was cut back by 7 bases and J by 2 bases. Germline assignment: CDR1 SQVTM and CDR2 ANQGSEA. This CDR3 has 12 amino acids. Every bit of the isolated RNA underwent reverse transcription, so sequencing read expressed TCRB transcripts. The method was immunoSEQ multiplex PCR; TCRdb's version includes in-frame clones alone and lacks a portion of them. The profile shows hundreds of thousands of clones, about 70% of them singletons. The V gene is TRBV29-1, the J gene TRBJ2-5, with 7 nucleotides matching TRBD2. The TCR was taken from a man younger than 40 in good health. Sequences were obtained from naive CD4+ T cells from blood. Written as DNA, the CDR3 is TGCAGCGGGGCTAGCGGACAAGAGACCCAGTACTTC. As protein: CSGASGQETQYF.